A single sample gave rise to the 22 T cell receptor beta chains below, sequenced in a study of blood T cells in healthy people across ages. Next came a second PCR, run for about 7 to 12 cycles, which used a sample-barcoded 5' primer along with a J-beta primer mix. TCRdb re-analysed the 5' RACE reads in MiXCR, keeping a single row per CDR3 protein. The table includes roughly 860,000 distinct CDR3 sequences, approximately 67% detected once. Sequencing was performed on blood. These receptors were obtained from a man between 25 and 39 years old in good health.

The V and J genes are TRBV4-1 and TRBJ2-3; 9 nucleotides align to TRBD1. Germline CDR1 reads MGHRA; CDR2 reads YSYEKL. The CDR3 is made up of 16 amino acids. The V segment lost 3 bases and the J segment 8 bases; nucleotides outside the gene matches: 12. The CDR3: CASSHPRDRASRTQYF. For the CDR3, the DNA is TGCGCCAGCAGCCACCCCCGGGACAGGGCCAGTCGTACGCAGTATTTT.

CDR3 residues: CSARLAGEETQYF. In DNA form, the CDR3 reads TGCAGTGCCCGACTAGCGGGGGAAGAGACCCAGTACTTC. The rearrangement uses TRBV20-1 and TRBJ2-5, with 12 bases matching TRBD2. This CDR3 has 13 residues. Losses at the gene ends were 6 bases for V and 3 bases for J; bases not matched to a gene: 2. Germline CDR1 reads DFQATT; CDR2 reads SNEGSKA (reference sequence).

This clonotype was detected only a few times. The genes are TRBV20-1 and TRBJ1-5; D perhaps matches TRBD1 (6 bases). The ends were cut back, 3 bases at V and 2 bases at J, with 8 bases in the middle. CDR1 is DFQATT, CDR2 SNEGSKA, per germline (reference sequence). This CDR3 has 13 residues. CDR3 bases: TGCAGTGCTAGGGGACAAGGCAATCAGCCCCAGCATTTT. This translates into CSARGQGNQPQHF.

In DNA, the CDR3 is TGTGCCAGCAGCTCCGGCTATGGCGGGGGGCCGAACCGTTACGAGCAGTACTTC. Translated, it gives CASSSGYGGGPNRYEQYF. The rearrangement uses TRBV7-2 and TRBJ2-4; TRBD2 aligns across 8 bases. With the DNA end fitting TRBJ2-7 better, the J assignment may be wrong. The germline gives CDR1 SGHTA, CDR2 FQGNSA. The CDR3 contains 18 residues.

This clonotype was seen just once. Since a much larger clone is just one base distant, this may be a read error. CDR3 region: CASSLAVSGASVLTF. The CDR3 nucleotides are TGTGCCAGCAGCTTGGCTGTTTCTGGGGCCAGCGTCCTGACTTTC. V and J are TRBV5-4 and TRBJ2-6, with a tentative D call TRBD1 (5 bases). CDR3 size: 15 residues. CDR1 is SGHNT, CDR2 YYREEE, per germline (reference sequence).

V is TRBV5-1 and J is TRBJ2-7, with 13 bases aligning to TRBD2. The CDR3 extends over 17 amino acids. CDR1 SGHRS and CDR2 YFSETQ come from the germline V gene. V shed 3 bases and J 0 bases; nucleotides not matched to a gene: 6. The CDR3 bases are TGCGCCAGCAGCTCAGCGGGACTAGCGGGGTCCTCCTACGAGCAGTACTTC. Its translation is CASSSAGLAGSSYEQYF.

The chain employs TRBV2 and TRBJ2-1; 9 bases fit TRBD2. Germline V lookup: CDR1 SNHLY, CDR2 FYNNEI. The CDR3 contains 15 residues. V shed 1 base, J shed 4 bases, and the junction held 2 bases outside the gene matches. CDR3 protein: CASSEGTSAYNEQFF. In nucleotides, the CDR3 is TGTGCCAGCAGTGAAGGGACTAGCGCGTACAATGAGCAGTTCTTC.

The genes are TRBV30 and TRBJ1-2; D uncertain. CDR1 and CDR2 from the germline V gene are GTSNPN and SVGIG (reference sequence). V lost 1 base to trimming and J lost 2 bases, with 8 bases between them. The CDR3 consists of 13 residues. For the CDR3, the DNA is TGTGCCTGGAGTGCCTCAACGAACTATGGCTACACCTTC. Translation: CAWSASTNYGYTF. Supplemented by reference TRBV30 and TRBJ1-2, the full variable domain reads SQTIHQWPATLVQPVGSPLSLECTVEGTSNPNLYWYRQAAGRGLQLLFYSVGIGQISSEVPQNLSASRPQDRQFILSSKKLLLSDSGFYLCAWSASTNYGYTFGSGTRLTVV.

Concerning this clonotype itself: Germline is not matched at one junction end, which may reflect a read error. CDR3 nucleotides: TGTGCCAGCAGTCCCAGGGCAATCCAAGAGACCCAGTGCTTC. Translation gives CASSPRAIQETQCF. The rearrangement uses TRBV12-3 or TRBV12-4 and TRBJ2-5, with D perhaps TRBD1 (5 bases). The CDR3 has 14 amino acids.

The sample holds one count of this clonotype. This may stem from a read error, because a much larger clone lies one nucleotide away. The chain carries TRBV14 and TRBJ1-5, with a weak D call TRBD1 (5 bases). The CDR3 covers 13 residues. Germline CDR1 reads SGHDN; CDR2 reads FVKESK. Trimming stripped 2 bases from V and 4 bases from J, with 6 bases between. CDR3 bases: TGTGCCAGCAGCCAATGGGGGAATCAGCCCCAGCATTTT. Translation: CASSQWGNQPQHF.

The V and J genes are TRBV12-3 or TRBV12-4 and TRBJ2-2; D is perhaps TRBD1 (5 bases). There are 14 residues in the CDR3. V was pared by 3 bases and J by 7 bases, with 12 bases between. CDR3 DNA sequence: TGTGCCAGCAGTTTTAAGGCAGGGATCGGGGAGCTGTTTTTT. It yields the protein CASSFKAGIGELFF.

The chain joins TRBV7-9 to TRBJ2-6; D remains unclear. The CDR3 is made up of 11 amino acids. Germline CDR1 reads SEHNR; CDR2 reads FQNEAQ (reference sequence). Trimming removed 5 bases from V and 13 bases from J, with 9 bases in between. CDR3 in amino acids: CASSLSLVLTF. The CDR3 region has the DNA TGTGCCAGCAGCCTGAGTTTGGTCCTGACTTTC.

Only a few counts were recorded for this clonotype. The J gene is TRBJ1-5, the V gene TRBV6-5, with 7 bases lining up with TRBD1. There are 15 residues in the CDR3. The germline CDR1 and CDR2 sequences are MNHEY and SVGAGI. With 6 bases clipped from V and 2 bases from J, the junction kept 7 bases outside the gene matches. The CDR3 sequence: CASSKADRGNQPQHF. Here the CDR3 DNA reads TGTGCCAGCAGCAAAGCCGACAGGGGCAATCAGCCCCAGCATTTT.

This clonotype was detected a few times. This rearrangement joins TRBV20-1 to TRBJ2-2; D ambiguous. Deletions cut 6 bases from V and 6 bases from J, with 14 bases between. Germline CDR1 reads DFQATT; CDR2 reads SNEGSKA (reference sequence). The CDR3 is 13 residues long. The CDR3: CSAEPRSPGELFF. CDR3 nucleotide sequence: TGCAGTGCGGAACCCAGAAGTCCCGGGGAGCTGTTTTTT.

This clonotype was seen more than once but under ten times. The chain recombines TRBV20-1 with TRBJ2-4; TRBD2 might be the D (5 bases). CDR1 and CDR2 (germline): DFQATT, SNEGSKA (reference sequence). CDR3 length: 16 amino acids. Deletions cut 4 bases from V and 0 bases from J, with 16 bases between. The CDR3 sequence is CSAINPGNLAKNIQYF. The CDR3 region has the DNA TGCAGTGCTATCAACCCGGGGAATCTAGCCAAAAACATTCAGTACTTC.

The rearrangement uses TRBV6-4 and TRBJ2-1, with 7 bases matching TRBD1. This CDR3 region has 13 residues. Germline V gives CDR1 MRHNA, CDR2 SNTAGT. After removal of 5 bases from V and 4 bases from J, the junction contained 2 bases not matched to a gene. The CDR3: CASSTGEYNEQFF. The DNA of the CDR3 is TGTGCCAGCAGTACAGGGGAATACAATGAGCAGTTCTTC.

The chain has TRBV11-2 and TRBJ2-7; D is unclear. Matching the DNA end better, TRBJ2-5 makes the J call doubtful. Germline V lookup: CDR1 SGHAT, CDR2 FQNNGV. The CDR3 is made up of 12 amino acids. CDR3 loop: CASSYLSRTQYF. The DNA for the CDR3 is TGTGCCAGCAGCTACCTTTCCAGGACCCAGTACTTC.

This clonotype was seen once. J is TRBJ2-3 and V is TRBV9; D may be TRBD2 (6 bases). The CDR3 runs 14 residues. V shed 3 bases and J shed 4 bases, with 12 bases lying between them. CDR1 and CDR2 from the germline V gene are SGDLS and YYNGEE. CDR3 residues: CASSGGGVADTQYF. The DNA of the CDR3 is TGTGCCAGCAGCGGAGGAGGGGTTGCAGATACGCAGTATTTT.

The chain combines TRBV20-1 with TRBJ2-1; D is tentatively TRBD1 or TRBD2 (5 bases each). There are 12 residues in the CDR3. Germline CDR1 and CDR2: DFQATT and SNEGSKA (reference sequence). The ends were cut back, 7 bases at V and 15 bases at J, with 22 bases in the middle. This CDR3 is CSGTAGGGPAFF. The CDR3 DNA reads as TGCAGTGGCACCGCTGGGGGTGGGCCGGCGTTCTTC.

This clonotype has a handful of counts. This sequence joins TRBV28 and TRBJ2-7; D may be TRBD1 or TRBD2 (5 bases each). In germline, CDR1 is MDHEN, CDR2 SYDVKM. CDR3 length: 11 residues. Trimming took 7 bases from V and 5 from J, leaving 9 bases between them. This CDR3 reads CASTGANEQYF. DNA of the CDR3: TGTGCCAGCACCGGGGCGAACGAGCAGTACTTC.

A few counts support this clonotype. The chain links TRBV29-1 to TRBJ2-1; 14 bases agree with TRBD2. The J segment lost 9 bases and the V segment lost 3 bases, leaving 7 bases of the junction unmatched. Germline V gives CDR1 SQVTM, CDR2 ANQGSEA. The CDR3 contains 15 residues. The CDR3 coding sequence is TGCAGCGTTGAGGTGACTAGCGGGGGGGCTTTTGAGCAGTTCTTC. It is translated as CSVEVTSGGAFEQFF.

In its sample, this clonotype was seen a few times. The V call is TRBV10-3, the J call TRBJ2-7; no definite D call. The length of the CDR3 is 12 residues. The V end lost 3 bases, the J end lost 1 base, and 4 bases lay between the germline ends. Germline assignment: CDR1 ENHRY and CDR2 SYGVKD. The CDR3 bases are TGTGCCATCAGTGACGGGTCCTACGAGCAGTACTTC. Amino acid sequence: CAISDGSYEQYF.